This section outlines one T cell receptor beta chain sequence together with its context. The data belong to a study of blood T cell repertoires in COVID-19. Study as a whole: Whether acute or convalescent, the COVID-19 samples came from the United States, Italy and Spain. The analysed material was cDNA or gDNA that came from T cells, B-cell-depleted T cells, or PBMCs.

Authors' data handling: Reference gene primer amplification yielded estimated nucleated cell counts. The repertoire was sequenced with immunoSEQ multiplex PCR; TCRdb's copy has only in-frame clones and lacks some. V and J calls and clone size are those listed in that table; D and trimming were worked out from the DNA. The sample holds under 400,000 clones; approximately 89% are singletons and the top ten take more than 9%. A Seattle source enrolled patients during active infection and followed them longitudinally. Specimen: peripheral blood. This TCR was sampled from a woman between 25 and 40 years old with COVID-19, enrolled during active disease.

The CDR3 spells CASSPRGKTPETSGANVLTF. In nucleotides, the CDR3 is TGTGCCAGCTCACCCCGGGGGAAGACACCTGAAACCTCTGGGGCCAACGTCCTGACTTTC. V gene TRBV18 combines with J gene TRBJ2-6; D might be TRBD2 (6 bases). Germline V CDR1 and CDR2: KGHSH, LQKENI. Trimming removed 3 bases from V and 0 bases from J, with 21 bases in between. This CDR3 is 20 amino acids long.